This TCR beta chain was recorded in a study of Graves' ophthalmopathy and Graves' hyperthyroidism. People with hyperthyroidism were aged 18 to 65 and newly diagnosed, under 2 months' duration. The authors amplified TCR beta CDR3 regions, and they did so from RNA transcripts for repertoire sequencing. The first round was an RT-PCR with HTBI primers, and the second round was a multiplex PCR. From the multiplex PCR reads, TCRdb called clonotypes with MiXCR, one entry per CDR3 protein. This table holds under 800,000 distinct CDR3 sequences, 22% found once. Study observations and caveats: The authors also found most expanded thyroid clonotypes above 0.001 frequency in blood.

In its sample, this clonotype was seen a few times. Its antigen is not identified. In germline, CDR1 is MNHEY, CDR2 SVGEGT. The CDR3 runs 13 residues. The V end lost 3 bases, the J end lost 3 bases, and 9 bases lay between the germline ends. Sequenced: peripheral blood. The V call is TRBV6-2 or TRBV6-3, the J call TRBJ2-7; no definite D call. The sequence was obtained from a woman in her late teens or twenties with stable Graves' hyperthyroidism. Some clones in this sample may be carry-over from other donors' samples. CDR3 coding DNA: TGTGCCAGCAGTTATCAACAGCTCTACGAGCAGTACTTC. It translates to CASSYQQLYEQYF.